The 27 T cell receptor beta chains reported below all come from one sample, sequenced in a study of T cell responses to AZD1222 COVID-19 vaccine. Libraries were prepared by immunoSEQ multiplex PCR; TCRdb keeps only in-frame clonotypes and omits some of them. Of about 140,000 clones listed, 88% are singletons. Specimen: peripheral blood, collected on day 0 of AZD1222 vaccination. The receptors stem from an adult in good health.

The chain joins TRBV6-2 or TRBV6-3 to TRBJ2-2; TRBD2 might be the D (6 bases). CDR3 size: 15 residues. Germline V gives CDR1 MNHEY, CDR2 SVGEGT. V was trimmed by 2 bases and J by 4 bases, leaving 11 bases between them. The chain's CDR3 is CASSYGREVTGELFF. The DNA for the CDR3 is TGTGCCAGCAGTTACGGGCGGGAAGTCACCGGGGAGCTGTTTTTT.

The chain has TRBV3-1 (or the pseudogene TRBV3-2) and TRBJ1-6; D possibly corresponds to TRBD1 (6 bases). Germline lookup yields CDR1 LGHDT and CDR2 YNNKEL (reference sequence). Trimming pared 1 base from V and 7 bases from J, leaving 20 bases between. The CDR3 consists of 18 residues. The CDR3 loop is CASSQAHRRRGKNSPLHF. The CDR3 DNA reads as TGTGCCAGCAGCCAAGCTCACCGTCGAAGGGGGAAGAATTCACCCCTCCACTTT.

The chain recombines TRBV9 with TRBJ1-6; D not certain. The CDR3 length is 13 residues. With 3 bases removed from V and 0 bases from J, the gap between germline ends came to 1 base. In germline, CDR1 is SGDLS, CDR2 YYNGEE. CDR3 DNA sequence: TGTGCCAGCAGCGGCTCCTATAATTCACCCCTCCACTTT. It translates to CASSGSYNSPLHF.

This chain joins TRBV15 and TRBJ2-7; D is perhaps TRBD1 (6 bases). Trimming took 3 bases from V and 1 from J, leaving 10 bases between them. Looked up from germline, CDR1 is LNHNV and CDR2 is YYDKDF (reference sequence). The CDR3 sequence is 14 residues long. The CDR3, as DNA: TGTGCCACCAGCAGGGAAGGGGGATCCTACGAGCAGTACTTC. This translates into CATSREGGSYEQYF.

The J gene is TRBJ2-2, the V gene TRBV9, with 7 bases that match TRBD1. This CDR3 has 18 residues. With V trimmed by 0 bases and J by 6 bases, 14 bases remained unmatched. Germline V gene lookup returns CDR1 SGDLS and CDR2 YYNGEE. CDR3 sequence reads: CASSVGIMEDRSAGELFF. The DNA for the CDR3 is TGTGCCAGCAGCGTAGGAATCATGGAGGACAGGTCGGCCGGGGAGCTGTTTTTT.

The chain couples TRBV9 to TRBJ2-1; TRBD2 agrees at 11 bases. After removal of 4 bases from V and 3 bases from J, the junction contained 6 bases not matched to a gene. CDR3 size: 16 residues. CDR1 and CDR2 (germline): SGDLS, YYNGEE. CDR3: CASSPQTSGVYNEQFF. The CDR3 DNA follows: TGTGCCAGCAGCCCACAGACTAGCGGGGTCTACAATGAGCAGTTCTTC.

The rearrangement uses TRBV6-2 or TRBV6-3 and TRBJ2-7; 7 nucleotides match TRBD1. Trimming took 2 bases from V and 3 from J; bases not matched to a gene: 10. There are 16 residues in the CDR3. CDR1 MNHEY and CDR2 SVGEGT come from the germline V gene. The DNA for the CDR3 is TGTGCCAGCAGTTACCCAGAGGGGGCCGACCTCTACGAGCAGTACTTC. Encoded protein: CASSYPEGADLYEQYF.

The chain is built from TRBV7-3 and TRBJ2-3; no clear D. The germline V and J ends were trimmed by 4 bases and 1 base, with 9 bases remaining between them. The CDR3 covers 14 residues. Germline CDR1 reads SGHTA; CDR2 reads FQGTGA. The CDR3 loop is CASSSIGGTDTQYF. CDR3 sequence (DNA): TGTGCCAGCAGCTCGATTGGGGGCACAGATACGCAGTATTTT. The full variable domain, in which reference TRBV7-3 and TRBJ2-3 provide the parts outside the CDR3, is GAGVSQTPSNKVTEKGKYVELRCDPISGHTALYWYRQSLGQGPEFLIYFQGTGAADDSGLPNDRFFAVRPEGSVSTLKIQRTERGDSAVYLCASSSIGGTDTQYFGPGTRLTVL.

This clone has only one observation. The chain's CDR3 is CASSPLPGLAGNEQFF. CDR3 sequence (DNA): TGTGCCAGCTCACCGTTACCGGGACTAGCGGGAAATGAGCAGTTCTTC. This rearrangement joins TRBV18 to TRBJ2-1; 13 positions match TRBD2. J lost 7 bases, V lost 3 bases, and 6 bases had no gene match. The CDR3 extends over 16 amino acids. Germline values: CDR1 KGHSH, CDR2 LQKENI.

The chain couples TRBV4-2 to TRBJ1-6, with D possibly TRBD1 on 5 matching bases. Deletions cut 0 bases from V and 9 bases from J, with 18 bases between. The V gene's germline CDR1 is LGHNA and CDR2 YNFKEQ. CDR3 length equals 17 residues. The CDR3 sequence: CASSQDQGRGSGSPLHF. As DNA, the CDR3 is TGTGCCAGCAGCCAAGACCAGGGTCGGGGGTCCGGTTCACCCCTCCACTTT.

The V call is TRBV29-1, the J call TRBJ1-6; the match to TRBD1 covers 9 bases. V was pared by 7 bases and J by 7 bases, with 5 bases of the junction left unmatched. CDR1 is SQVTM and CDR2 is ANQGSEA in the germline V gene. This CDR3 has 13 residues. For the CDR3, the DNA is TGCAGCGCCCGGGACAGGGAGAATTCACCCCTCCACTTT. It is translated as CSARDRENSPLHF. Full variable domain (rest looked up from reference TRBV29-1 and TRBJ1-6): SAVISQKPSRDICQRGTSLTIQCQVDSQVTMMFWYRQQPGQSLTLIATANQGSEATYESGFVIDKFPISRPNLTFSTLTVSNMSPEDSSIYLCSARDRENSPLHFGNGTRLTVT.

This clone was found once. CDR3: CASSWDGTNYGYTF. The CDR3 DNA reads as TGTGCCAGCAGTTGGGACGGAACTAACTATGGCTACACCTTC. This chain uses TRBV27 with TRBJ1-2; tentative D call: TRBD1 (5 bases). Germline V CDR1 and CDR2: MNHEY, SMNVEV (reference sequence). The CDR3 runs 14 residues. Trimming took 4 bases from V and 0 from J, leaving 9 bases between them.

This chain connects TRBV7-2 to TRBJ2-7; D remains unclear. Trimming left V 1 base short and J 10 bases short, with 17 bases between. Germline V gene data show CDR1 as SGHTA and CDR2 as FQGNSA. The CDR3 is made up of 14 amino acids. Here the CDR3 DNA reads TGTGCCAGCAGCTTAGGGGGATCTGCTACGAAACAGTACTTC. Its translation: CASSLGGSATKQYF.

This chain joins TRBV29-1 and TRBJ2-1; a possible D gene is TRBD2 (5 bases). Germline V lookup: CDR1 SQVTM, CDR2 ANQGSEA. The V gene lost 4 bases and the J gene lost 9 bases, with 19 bases spanning the gap. The CDR3 length is 14 residues. Here the CDR3 DNA reads TGCAGCGTTGCCAGTCCGACGTTACGGGGTGAGCAGTTCTTC. It specifies CSVASPTLRGEQFF.

The chain joins TRBV27 to TRBJ1-1, with D possibly matching TRBD1 (5 bases). Per germline, CDR1 MNHEY and CDR2 SMNVEV (reference sequence). The CDR3 length is 14 residues. V lost 7 bases to trimming and J lost 1 base, with 13 bases between them. In DNA form, the CDR3 reads TGTGCCAGCACCGTGTCGGGGGGGAACACTGAAGCTTTCTTT. It yields the protein CASTVSGGNTEAFF.

The rearrangement joins TRBV2 to TRBJ2-7; 8 bases map to TRBD1. The germline V gene encodes CDR1 SNHLY and CDR2 FYNNEI. The trim removed 6 bases at V and 2 bases at J, leaving 6 bases unmatched. The CDR3 spans 14 residues. CDR3 region: CASSKDRAAYEQYF. The CDR3 DNA follows: TGTGCCAGCAGCAAGGACAGGGCTGCCTACGAGCAGTACTTC.

This chain connects TRBV14 to TRBJ1-2, with D uncertain. Trimming shortened V by 3 bases and J by 5 bases, and 10 bases separated the two germline ends. CDR1 is SGHDN and CDR2 is FVKESK in the germline V gene. This CDR3 region has 13 residues. CDR3: CASSHPNSYGYTF. Written as DNA, the CDR3 is TGTGCCAGCAGCCACCCTAACTCATATGGCTACACCTTC.

The chain joins TRBV5-6 to TRBJ2-5; either TRBD1 or TRBD2 may supply D (5 bases each). CDR1 and CDR2 (germline): SGHDT, YYEEEE. This CDR3 region has 14 residues. V lost 4 bases, J lost 6 bases, and 16 bases lay in between. CDR3 nucleotide sequence: TGTGCCAGCAGCCGGGGCGGGTATAGGCAGACCCAGTACTTC. It specifies CASSRGGYRQTQYF.

The CDR3 nucleotides read TGTGCCAGCAGCAAATACACTAGCGGGAGGGGGCCGACCGAGCAGTTCTTC. This encodes CASSKYTSGRGPTEQFF. The rearrangement links TRBV3-1 (or the pseudogene TRBV3-2) to TRBJ2-1; TRBD2 agrees at 13 bases. Germline V lookup: CDR1 LGHDT, CDR2 YNNKEL (reference sequence). V shed 5 bases and J 10 bases; nucleotides not matched to a gene: 14. This CDR3 has 17 amino acids.

This sequence joins TRBV2 and TRBJ2-7, with D unclear. CDR3 length: 15 amino acids. V lost 3 bases and J lost 5, with 17 bases in between. Per germline, CDR1 SNHLY and CDR2 FYNNEI. CDR3 residues: CASSDWGQLENEQYF. DNA for the CDR3: TGTGCCAGCAGTGATTGGGGTCAGTTGGAAAACGAGCAGTACTTC. Looking up the rest from reference TRBV2 and TRBJ2-7 gives the full variable domain: EPEVTQTPSHQVTQMGQEVILRCVPISNHLYFYWYRQILGQKVEFLVSFYNNEISEKSEIFDDQFSVERPDGSNFTLKIRSTKLEDSAMYFCASSDWGQLENEQYFGPGTRLTVT.

The chain recombines TRBV9 with TRBJ1-2; D is possibly TRBD1 (5 bases). CDR3 size: 16 residues. Germline values: CDR1 SGDLS, CDR2 YYNGEE. Deletions cut 0 bases from V and 1 base from J, with 13 bases between. This chain's CDR3 is CASSVGPGPVNYGYTF. The CDR3 DNA sequence: TGTGCCAGCAGCGTAGGTCCAGGGCCCGTTAACTATGGCTACACCTTC. The variable domain in full, with the rest retrieved from reference TRBV9 and TRBJ1-2, is DSGVTQTPKHLITATGQRVTLRCSPRSGDLSVYWYQQSLDQGLQFLIQYYNGEERAKGNILERFSAQQFPDLHSELNLSSLELGDSALYFCASSVGPGPVNYGYTFGSGTRLTVV.

The V gene is TRBV9, the J gene TRBJ2-1; D unresolved. Trimming took 3 bases from V and 4 from J, leaving 11 bases between them. Per the germline V gene, CDR1 is SGDLS and CDR2 is YYNGEE. The CDR3 sequence is 14 residues long. The CDR3 loop is CASSEAPPYNEQFF. The CDR3 DNA reads TGTGCCAGCAGCGAGGCTCCCCCTTACAATGAGCAGTTCTTC.

The chain combines TRBV21-1 with TRBJ1-1; TRBD1, the table's D call, was not compared with the DNA. TRBV21-1 is termed a pseudogene. The CDR3 spans 15 residues. In nucleotides, the CDR3 is TGTGCCAGCAGCTTTCCCCTGGGCGTGAACACTGAAGCTTTCTTT. Its protein product is CASSFPLGVNTEAFF.

The genes are TRBV7-2 and TRBJ1-4; 9 nucleotides align to TRBD1. From germline, CDR1 is SGHTA and CDR2 FQGNSA. V lost 1 base to trimming and J lost 5 bases; unmatched junction nucleotides: 5. This CDR3 comprises 16 residues. The CDR3 nucleotides are TGTGCCAGCAGCTTAGTAGGACAGGGGTTAAATGAAAAACTGTTTTTT. Its translation is CASSLVGQGLNEKLFF.

This sequence joins TRBV6-1 and TRBJ1-5; tentatively, D is TRBD1 (5 bases). Germline lookup yields CDR1 MNHNS and CDR2 SASEGT. The CDR3 is made up of 15 amino acids. Deletions cut 3 bases from V and 3 bases from J, with 12 bases between. Here the CDR3 reads CASSENGGYNQPQHF. The CDR3 DNA reads TGTGCCAGCAGTGAGAATGGGGGATACAATCAGCCCCAGCATTTT.

V is TRBV6-5 and J is TRBJ2-7; no clear D gene. The CDR3 covers 11 residues. V was shortened by 6 bases and J by 3 bases, with 6 bases between the two germline ends. Germline assignment: CDR1 MNHEY and CDR2 SVGAGI. CDR3 sequence: CASSQDYEQYF. The CDR3 region has the DNA TGTGCCAGCAGCCAGGACTACGAGCAGTACTTC.

The chain has TRBV18 and TRBJ2-7; D not resolved. Germline CDR1 KGHSH, CDR2 LQKENI. Trimming took off 5 bases at V and 3 bases at J, with 5 bases between the two ends. The CDR3 runs 11 residues. CDR3 sequence (DNA): TGTGCCAGCTCAACAAACTACGAGCAGTACTTC. The encoded protein is CASSTNYEQYF. The entire variable domain, with the rest obtained from reference TRBV18 and TRBJ2-7, is as follows: NAGVMQNPRHLVRRRGQEARLRCSPMKGHSHVYWYRQLPEEGLKFMVYLQKENIIDESGMPKERFSAEFPKEGPSILRIQQVVRGDSAAYFCASSTNYEQYFGPGTRLTVT.